The clone carrying this T cell receptor beta chain appeared a few times. The antigen remains undetermined. This sample was included in a study of metastatic and nonmetastatic thyroid tumors. Study-wide context: Patients with malignant and benign thyroid disease provided blood and tumor or nodule tissue, whose repertoires were compared. The study's findings and limits: Compared with benign nodules, malignant thyroid tumors were reported to have significantly higher TCR beta diversity in both blood and tumor.

Patients had received no treatment of any kind before thyroid surgery. The CDR3 is 14 amino acids. CDR1 and CDR2 (germline): KGHDR, SFDVKD. Trimming removed 4 bases at V and 5 bases at J, with 11 bases between. Original data processing: To classify distant metastasis in papillary thyroid cancer, a model was built from CDR3 differences across clinicopathological groups. TCRdb recomputed clones from the PCR reads via MiXCR. The V and J calls here are based on TCRdb, not the publication. The table includes under 5,000 clones, about 35% detected once. The TCR sequence derives from a female donor with papillary thyroid cancer or a benign thyroid nodule (not recorded which). Some clones in this sample may be carry-over from other donors' samples. Sequenced sample: adjacent normal tissue. This chain connects TRBV24-1 to TRBJ2-1; D is unresolved. The CDR3 region is CATSEPRTDNEQFF. DNA of the CDR3: TGTGCCACCAGTGAGCCTCGGACGGACAATGAGCAGTTCTTC.